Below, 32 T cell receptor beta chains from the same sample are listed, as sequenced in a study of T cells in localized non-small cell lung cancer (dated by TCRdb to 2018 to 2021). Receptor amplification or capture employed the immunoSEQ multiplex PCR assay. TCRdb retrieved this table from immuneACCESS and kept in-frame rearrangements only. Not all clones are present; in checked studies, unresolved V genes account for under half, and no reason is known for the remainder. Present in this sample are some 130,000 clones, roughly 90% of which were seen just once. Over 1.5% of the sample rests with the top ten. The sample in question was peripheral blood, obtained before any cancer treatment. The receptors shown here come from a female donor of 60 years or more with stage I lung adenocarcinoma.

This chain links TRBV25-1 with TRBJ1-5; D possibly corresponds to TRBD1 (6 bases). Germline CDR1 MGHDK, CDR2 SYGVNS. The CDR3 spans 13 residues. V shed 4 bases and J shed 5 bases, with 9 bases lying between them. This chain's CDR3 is CASSVGGHQPQHF. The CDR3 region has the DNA TGTGCCAGCAGTGTTGGGGGCCATCAGCCCCAGCATTTT.

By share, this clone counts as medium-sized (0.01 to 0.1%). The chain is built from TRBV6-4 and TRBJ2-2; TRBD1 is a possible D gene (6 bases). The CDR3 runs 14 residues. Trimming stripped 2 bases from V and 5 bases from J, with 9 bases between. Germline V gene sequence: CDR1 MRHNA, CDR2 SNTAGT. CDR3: CASSDGQTTGELFF. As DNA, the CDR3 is TGTGCCAGCAGTGACGGACAGACAACCGGGGAGCTGTTTTTT.

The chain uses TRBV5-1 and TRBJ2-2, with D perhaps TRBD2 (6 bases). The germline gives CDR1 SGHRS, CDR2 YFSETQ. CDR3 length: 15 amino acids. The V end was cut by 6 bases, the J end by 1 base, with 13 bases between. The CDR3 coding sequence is TGCGCCAGCAAGGCTAGGGACTTGAACACCGGGGAGCTGTTTTTT. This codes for CASKARDLNTGELFF.

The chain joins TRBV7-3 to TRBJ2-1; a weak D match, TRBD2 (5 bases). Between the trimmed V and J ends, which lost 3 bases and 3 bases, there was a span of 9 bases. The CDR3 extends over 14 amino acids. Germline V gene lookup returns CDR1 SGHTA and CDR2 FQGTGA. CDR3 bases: TGTGCCAGCAGCTTTAGCGCTAACTACAATGAGCAGTTCTTC. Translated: CASSFSANYNEQFF.

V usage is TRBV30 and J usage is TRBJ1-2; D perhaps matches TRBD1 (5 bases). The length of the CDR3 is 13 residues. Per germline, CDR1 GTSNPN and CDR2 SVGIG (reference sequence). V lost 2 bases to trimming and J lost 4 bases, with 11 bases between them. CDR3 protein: CAWSWDGFYGYTF. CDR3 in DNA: TGTGCCTGGAGTTGGGACGGGTTCTATGGCTACACCTTC.

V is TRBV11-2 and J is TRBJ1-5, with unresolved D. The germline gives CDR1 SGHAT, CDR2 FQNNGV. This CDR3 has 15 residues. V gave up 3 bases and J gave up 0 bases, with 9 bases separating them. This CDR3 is CASSFRAGSNQPQHF. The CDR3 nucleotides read TGTGCCAGCAGCTTTAGGGCAGGTAGCAATCAGCCCCAGCATTTT.

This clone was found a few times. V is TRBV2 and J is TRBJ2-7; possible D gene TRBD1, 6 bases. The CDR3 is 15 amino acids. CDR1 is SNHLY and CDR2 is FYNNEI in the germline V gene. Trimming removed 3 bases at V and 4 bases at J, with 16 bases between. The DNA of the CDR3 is TGTGCCAGCAGTGACTCCGGACAGCAATTGTACGAGCAGTACTTC. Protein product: CASSDSGQQLYEQYF.

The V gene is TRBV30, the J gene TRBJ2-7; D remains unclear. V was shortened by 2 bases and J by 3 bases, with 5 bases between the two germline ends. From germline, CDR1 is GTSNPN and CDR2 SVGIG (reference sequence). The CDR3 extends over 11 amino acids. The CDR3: CAWSNLYEQYF. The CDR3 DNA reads TGTGCCTGGAGTAACCTCTACGAGCAGTACTTC.

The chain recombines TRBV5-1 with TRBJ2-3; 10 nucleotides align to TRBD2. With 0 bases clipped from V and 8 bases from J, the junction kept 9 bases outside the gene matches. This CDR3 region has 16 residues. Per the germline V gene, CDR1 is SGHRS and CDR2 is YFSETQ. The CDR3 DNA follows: TGCGCCAGCAGCTTGGGGCTAGCGGGAGCGCCGACTACGCAGTATTTT. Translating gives CASSLGLAGAPTTQYF.

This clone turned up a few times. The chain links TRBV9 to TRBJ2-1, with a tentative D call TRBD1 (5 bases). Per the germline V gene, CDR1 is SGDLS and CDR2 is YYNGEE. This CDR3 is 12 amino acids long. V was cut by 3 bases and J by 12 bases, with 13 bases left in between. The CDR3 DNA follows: TGTGCCAGCAGCGCGGCGGCAGGGCCGCAGTTCTTC. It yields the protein CASSAAAGPQFF.

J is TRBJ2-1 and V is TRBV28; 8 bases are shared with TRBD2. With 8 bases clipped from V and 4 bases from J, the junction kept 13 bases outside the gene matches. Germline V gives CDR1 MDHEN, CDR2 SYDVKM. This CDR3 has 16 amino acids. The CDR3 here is CASLASGPRSYNEQFF. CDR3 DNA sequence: TGTGCCAGCCTCGCTAGCGGGCCGAGATCTTACAATGAGCAGTTCTTC.

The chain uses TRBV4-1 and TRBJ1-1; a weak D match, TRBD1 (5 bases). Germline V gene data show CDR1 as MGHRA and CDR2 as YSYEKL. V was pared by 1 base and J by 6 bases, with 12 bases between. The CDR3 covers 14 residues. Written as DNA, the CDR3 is TGCGCCAGCAGCCAAGTCGGGGGGGTTGCTGAAGCTTTCTTT. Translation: CASSQVGGVAEAFF.

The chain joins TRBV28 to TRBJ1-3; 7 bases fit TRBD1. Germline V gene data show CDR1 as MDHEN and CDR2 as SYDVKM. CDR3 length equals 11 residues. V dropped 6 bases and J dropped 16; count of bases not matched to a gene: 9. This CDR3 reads CASSLNRDSYF. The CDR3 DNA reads TGTGCCAGCAGCCTTAATCGGGACAGTTATTTT.

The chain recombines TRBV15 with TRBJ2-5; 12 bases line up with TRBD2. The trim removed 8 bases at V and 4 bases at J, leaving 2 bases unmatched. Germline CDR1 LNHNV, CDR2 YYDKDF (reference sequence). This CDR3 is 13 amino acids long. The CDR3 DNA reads TGTGCCACCCAGGGACTAGCGGGAGAGACCCAGTACTTC. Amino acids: CATQGLAGETQYF. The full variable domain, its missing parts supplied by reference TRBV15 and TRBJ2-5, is DAMVIQNPRYQVTQFGKPVTLSCSQTLNHNVMYWYQQKSSQAPKLLFHYYDKDFNNEADTPDNFQSRRPNTSFCFLDIRSPGLGDTAMYLCATQGLAGETQYFGPGTRLLVL.

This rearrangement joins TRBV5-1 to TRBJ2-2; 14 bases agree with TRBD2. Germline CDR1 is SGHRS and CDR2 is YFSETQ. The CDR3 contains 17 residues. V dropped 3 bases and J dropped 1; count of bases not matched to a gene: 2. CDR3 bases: TGCGCCAGCAGCTCGGGACTAGCGGGGGTGAACACCGGGGAGCTGTTTTTT. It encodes CASSSGLAGVNTGELFF.

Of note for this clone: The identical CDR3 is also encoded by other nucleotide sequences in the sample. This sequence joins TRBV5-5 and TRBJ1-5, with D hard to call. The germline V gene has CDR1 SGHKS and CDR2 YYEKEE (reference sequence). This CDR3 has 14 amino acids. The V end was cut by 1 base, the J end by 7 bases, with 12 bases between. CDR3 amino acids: CASSLYSVGQPQHF. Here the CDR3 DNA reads TGTGCCAGCAGCTTGTACAGTGTCGGCCAGCCCCAGCATTTT.

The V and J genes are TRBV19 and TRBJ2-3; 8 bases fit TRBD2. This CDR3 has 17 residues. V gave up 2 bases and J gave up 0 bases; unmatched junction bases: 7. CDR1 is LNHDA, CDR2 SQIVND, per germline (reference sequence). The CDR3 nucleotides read TGTGCCAGTAGTATAACCGTAGCGGGATCTAGCACAGATACGCAGTATTTT. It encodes CASSITVAGSSTDTQYF.

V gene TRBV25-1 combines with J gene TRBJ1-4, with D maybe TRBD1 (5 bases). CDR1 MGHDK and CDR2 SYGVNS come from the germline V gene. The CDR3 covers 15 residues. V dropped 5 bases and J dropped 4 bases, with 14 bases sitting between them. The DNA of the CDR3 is TGTGCCAGCAGTTACGGCGGGACCGATAATGAAAAACTGTTTTTT. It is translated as CASSYGGTDNEKLFF.

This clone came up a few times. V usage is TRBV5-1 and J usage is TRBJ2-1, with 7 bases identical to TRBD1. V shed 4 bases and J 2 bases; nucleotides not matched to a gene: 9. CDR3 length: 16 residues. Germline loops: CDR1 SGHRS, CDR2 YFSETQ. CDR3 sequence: CASSPWGTVTYNEQFF. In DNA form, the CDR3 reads TGCGCCAGCAGCCCCTGGGGGACAGTAACCTACAATGAGCAGTTCTTC.

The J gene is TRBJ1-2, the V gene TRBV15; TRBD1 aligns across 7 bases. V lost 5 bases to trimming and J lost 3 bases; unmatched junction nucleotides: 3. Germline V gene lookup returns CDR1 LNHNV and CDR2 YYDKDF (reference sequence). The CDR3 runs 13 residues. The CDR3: CATSPDRDYGYTF. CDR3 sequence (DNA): TGTGCCACCAGCCCAGACAGGGACTATGGCTACACCTTC.

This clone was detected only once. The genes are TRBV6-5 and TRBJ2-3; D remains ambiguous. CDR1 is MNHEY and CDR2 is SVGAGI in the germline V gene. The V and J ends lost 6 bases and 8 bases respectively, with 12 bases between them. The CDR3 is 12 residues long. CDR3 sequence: CASRPLSGTQYF. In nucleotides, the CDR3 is TGTGCCAGCAGACCGCTGAGTGGTACGCAGTATTTT.

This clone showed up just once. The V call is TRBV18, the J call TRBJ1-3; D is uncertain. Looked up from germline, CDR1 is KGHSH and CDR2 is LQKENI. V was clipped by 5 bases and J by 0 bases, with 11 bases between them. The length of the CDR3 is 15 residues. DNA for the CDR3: TGTGCCAGCTCATTAGACGGTTCCTCTGGAAACACCATATATTTT. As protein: CASSLDGSSGNTIYF.

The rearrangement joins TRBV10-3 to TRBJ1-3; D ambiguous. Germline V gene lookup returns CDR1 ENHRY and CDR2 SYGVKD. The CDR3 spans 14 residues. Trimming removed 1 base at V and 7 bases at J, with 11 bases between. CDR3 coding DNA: TGTGCCATCAGTGAGTTCCCGACTCGGAACACCATATATTTT. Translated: CAISEFPTRNTIYF.

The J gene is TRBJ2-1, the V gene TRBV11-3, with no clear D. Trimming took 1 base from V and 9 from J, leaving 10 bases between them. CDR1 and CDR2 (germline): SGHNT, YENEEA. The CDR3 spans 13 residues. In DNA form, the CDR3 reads TGTGCCAGCAGCTTAGCCCACCCGGGTGAGCAGTTCTTC. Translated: CASSLAHPGEQFF.

CDR3 nucleotide sequence: TGTGCCAGCAGTGCCCTTTTGGGAAGTAATACGGACTTTTCCTACGAGCAGTACTTC. It codes for CASSALLGSNTDFSYEQYF. The chain uses TRBV27 and TRBJ2-7; D possibly corresponds to TRBD2 (5 bases). Germline values: CDR1 MNHEY, CDR2 SMNVEV (reference sequence). CDR3 length equals 19 residues. The V gene lost 5 bases and the J gene lost 1 base, with 27 bases spanning the gap.

In nucleotides, the CDR3 is TGTGCCAGCAGCCCCAATGCCCACGGCAATGAGCAGTTCTTC. Translating gives CASSPNAHGNEQFF. The rearrangement uses TRBV7-9 and TRBJ2-1; D ambiguous. The CDR3 sequence is 14 residues long. Germline values: CDR1 SEHNR, CDR2 FQNEAQ (reference sequence). Trimming cost V 5 bases and J 6 bases, with 14 bases left between them. The full variable domain, completed using reference TRBV7-9 and TRBJ2-1, is DTGVSQNPRHKITKRGQNVTFRCDPISEHNRLYWYRQTLGQGPEFLTYFQNEAQLEKSRLLSDRFSAERPKGSFSTLEIQRTEQGDSAMYLCASSPNAHGNEQFFGPGTRLTVL.

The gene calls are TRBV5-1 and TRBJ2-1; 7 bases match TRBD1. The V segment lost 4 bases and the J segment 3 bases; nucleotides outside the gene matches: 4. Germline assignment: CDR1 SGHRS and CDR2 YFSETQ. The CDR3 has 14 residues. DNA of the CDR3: TGCGCCAGCAGCGGGACAGAGAGCTACAATGAGCAGTTCTTC. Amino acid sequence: CASSGTESYNEQFF.

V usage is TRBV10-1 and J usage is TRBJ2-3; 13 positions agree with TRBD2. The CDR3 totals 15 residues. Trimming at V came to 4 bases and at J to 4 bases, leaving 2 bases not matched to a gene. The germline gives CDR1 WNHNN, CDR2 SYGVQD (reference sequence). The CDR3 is CASSALAGGSDTQYF. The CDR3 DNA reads TGCGCCAGCAGTGCACTAGCGGGAGGGTCAGATACGCAGTATTTT.

The CDR3 loop is CASSLSTSASTDTQYF. CDR3 sequence (DNA): TGCGCCAGCAGCCTTAGCACTAGCGCTAGCACAGATACGCAGTATTTT. This chain connects TRBV5-1 to TRBJ2-3; 7 nucleotides align to TRBD2. Trimming cost V 4 bases and J 0 bases; bases outside gene matches: 8. The CDR3 consists of 16 residues. The germline V gene has CDR1 SGHRS and CDR2 YFSETQ.

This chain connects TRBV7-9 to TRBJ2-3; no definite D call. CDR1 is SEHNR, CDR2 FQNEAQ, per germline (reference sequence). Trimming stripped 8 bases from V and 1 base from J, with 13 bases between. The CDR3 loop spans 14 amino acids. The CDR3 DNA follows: TGTGCCAGCGGCCAATCTAGGGGCACAGATACGCAGTATTTT. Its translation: CASGQSRGTDTQYF.

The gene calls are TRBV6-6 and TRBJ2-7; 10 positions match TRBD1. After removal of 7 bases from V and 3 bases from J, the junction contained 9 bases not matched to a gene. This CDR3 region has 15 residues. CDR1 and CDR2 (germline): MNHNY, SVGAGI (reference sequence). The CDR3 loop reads CASNERRTGGYEQYF. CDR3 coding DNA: TGTGCCAGCAACGAGCGCCGGACAGGGGGCTACGAGCAGTACTTC.

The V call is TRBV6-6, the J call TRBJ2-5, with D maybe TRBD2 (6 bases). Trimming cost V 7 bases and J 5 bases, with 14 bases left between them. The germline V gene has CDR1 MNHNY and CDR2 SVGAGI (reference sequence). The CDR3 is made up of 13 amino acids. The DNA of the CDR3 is TGTGCCAGCAACCCCCTAGGAGGGGAGACCCAGTACTTC. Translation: CASNPLGGETQYF.